The rows below give T cell receptor beta chains drawn from one sample of a study of technical replicates of blood from a handful of donors. Profiled with immunoSEQ multiplex PCR; TCRdb holds only in-frame clones, not every one. The data contain about 99,000 clones, 95% of them seen just once; the ten biggest clones take up about 0.21%. Sequencing was done on a sample of T cells isolated from PBMCs. The receptor set was obtained from a human donor in good health. Each CDR3 is given with its conserved first and last residue. The D gene is left open where the match is weak. Expanded clones are given a class, and other clones once, few, many or no size at all.

CAISATGAGEETQYF TGTGCCATCAGTGCGACAGGGGCGGGAGAGGAGACCCAGTACTTC NA TRBJ2-5 TRBV10-3 NA
CAIKGQVWHEQYF TGTGCCATCAAGGGGCAGGTGTGGCACGAGCAGTACTTC NA TRBJ2-7 TRBV10-3 NA
CASSPGQGKAFF TGTGCCAGCAGTCCCGGACAGGGAAAGGCTTTCTTT NA TRBJ1-1 TRBV28 TRBD1
CASSALQGAEADTQYF TGTGCCAGCAGCGCCTTACAGGGGGCCGAGGCAGATACGCAGTATTTT NA TRBJ2-3 TRBV5-4 TRBD1
CASSIGASGTVSYEQYF TGTGCCAGTAGTATAGGGGCCTCCGGGACAGTCTCCTACGAGCAGTACTTC NA TRBJ2-7 TRBV19 TRBD1
CASTNWGVFNYGYTF TGTGCCAGCACCAACTGGGGGGTTTTTAACTATGGCTACACCTTC NA TRBJ1-2 TRBV5-6 NA
CASSSFSGQPAKNIQYF TGTGCCAGCAGTTCCTTCTCTGGACAACCAGCCAAAAACATTCAGTACTTC NA TRBJ2-4 TRBV28 NA
CASSTGQLEKLFF TGTGCCAGCAGTACGGGACAACTTGAAAAACTGTTTTTT NA TRBJ1-4 TRBV28 NA
CASSVLAGGNTGELFF TGTGCCAGCAGCGTACTAGCGGGGGGGAACACCGGGGAGCTGTTTTTT NA TRBJ2-2 TRBV9 TRBD2
CASSGGWKGYTF TGTGCCAGTTCAGGGGGATGGAAGGGCTACACCTTC once TRBJ1-2 TRBV19 TRBD1
CASSYTASQPQHF TGTGCCAGCAGTTACACTGCAAGTCAGCCCCAGCATTTT NA TRBJ1-5 TRBV6-5 NA
CASRKLVSAGNTIYF TGTGCCAGCAGGAAATTGGTGAGCGCTGGAAACACCATATATTTT NA TRBJ1-3 TRBV7-3 NA
CASSPVPDRTDYGYTF TGCGCCAGCAGCCCGGTTCCGGACAGAACAGACTATGGCTACACCTTC once TRBJ1-2 TRBV5-1 NA
CASSERGGTEAFF TGCGCCAGCAGTGAGAGAGGTGGCACTGAAGCTTTCTTT many TRBJ1-1 TRBV10-1 NA
CASSQRYGIPGELFF TGTGCCAGCAGCCAACGATACGGGATTCCCGGGGAGCTGTTTTTT once TRBJ2-2 TRBV5-6 NA
CASSLQGNQPQHF TGTGCCAGCAGTCTACAGGGGAATCAGCCCCAGCATTTT NA TRBJ1-5 TRBV28 TRBD1
CASSQVWVAGDTQYF TGCGCCAGCAGCCAAGTCTGGGTAGCCGGAGATACGCAGTATTTT NA TRBJ2-3 TRBV4-1 NA
CASSEVRRGQGVNQPQHF TGTGCCAGCAGTGAGGTTCGCCGGGGACAGGGGGTTAATCAGCCCCAGCATTTT NA TRBJ1-5 TRBV6-1 TRBD1
CASSEGLSYEQYF TGTGCCAGCAGTGAAGGACTAAGCTACGAGCAGTACTTC few TRBJ2-7 TRBV25-1 NA
CASSLGVSVATNEKLFF TGCGCCAGCAGCTTGGGGGTGAGCGTTGCAACTAATGAAAAACTGTTTTTT NA TRBJ1-4 TRBV5-1 NA
CASSLLGGRSNEQFF TGTGCCAGCAGCTTGCTTGGCGGCCGAAGTAATGAGCAGTTCTTC NA TRBJ2-1 TRBV7-2 NA
CASSEIPIRGITEAFF TGTGCCAGCAGTGAGATCCCTATCAGGGGTATAACTGAAGCTTTCTTT NA TRBJ1-1 TRBV27 NA
CASSPTGLGGANVLTF TGCGCCAGCAGCCCTACAGGGTTGGGAGGGGCCAACGTCCTGACTTTC NA TRBJ2-6 TRBV5-1 NA
CASSQGPGHNEQFF TGTGCCAGCAGCCAAGGGCCAGGGCACAATGAGCAGTTCTTC NA TRBJ2-1 TRBV28 NA